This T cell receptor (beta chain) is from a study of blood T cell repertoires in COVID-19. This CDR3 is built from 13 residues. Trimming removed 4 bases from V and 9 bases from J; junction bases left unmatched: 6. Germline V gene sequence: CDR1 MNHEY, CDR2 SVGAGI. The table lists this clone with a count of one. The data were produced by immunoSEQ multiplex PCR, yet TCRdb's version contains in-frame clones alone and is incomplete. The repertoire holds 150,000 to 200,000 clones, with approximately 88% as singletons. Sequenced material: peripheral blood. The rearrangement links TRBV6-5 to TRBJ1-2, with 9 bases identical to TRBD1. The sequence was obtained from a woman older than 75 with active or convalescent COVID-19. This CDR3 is CASSSGQGRRYTF. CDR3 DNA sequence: TGTGCCAGCAGTTCGGGACAGGGCCGCCGCTACACCTTC.